Each of the 31 T cell receptor beta chains below was sequenced from the same sample in a study of T cells after yellow fever vaccination. TCRdb itself ran the 5' RACE reads through MiXCR, one entry per CDR3 protein. The table shows approximately 96,000 distinct CDR3 sequences, with approximately 9% occurring only once. Sequenced material: CD8+ T cells not binding an NS4B(214-222) dextramer, sorted from PBMCs, taken around 15 days after the first yellow fever vaccination. All receptors come from a man younger than 35 who received the YFV17D yellow fever vaccine.

The V gene is TRBV20-1, the J gene TRBJ1-2; unclear D gene. Trimming took 5 bases from V and 8 from J, leaving 15 bases between them. The CDR3 is made up of 12 amino acids. The germline V gene encodes CDR1 DFQATT and CDR2 SNEGSKA (reference sequence). CDR3 in DNA: TGCAGTGCTCGTTCAGTTGGTTCGGGCTACACCTTC. Translated: CSARSVGSGYTF.

This clonotype was counted between two and nine times. V is TRBV6-1 and J is TRBJ2-5, with 12 bases that match TRBD2. V was clipped by 8 bases and J by 7 bases; unmatched bases: 23. The CDR3 sequence is 19 residues long. CDR1 and CDR2 from the germline V gene are MNHNS and SASEGT. CDR3 nucleotides: TGTGCCAGCTCCTACGCCCCGCTAGCGGGGGGGCCAGGGTCGGGGACCCAGTACTTC. Its protein is CASSYAPLAGGPGSGTQYF.

The chain joins TRBV4-1 to TRBJ2-3; 9 bases map to TRBD2. Germline values: CDR1 MGHRA, CDR2 YSYEKL. The CDR3 totals 17 residues. J gave up 6 bases and V 3 bases, and 13 bases lay outside the gene matches. The CDR3: CASSQAASGAPGDTQYF. The DNA of the CDR3 is TGCGCCAGCAGCCAGGCTGCTAGCGGGGCCCCTGGGGATACGCAGTATTTT.

This clonotype showed up just a few times. J is TRBJ1-1 and V is TRBV6-6; TRBD1 aligns across 7 bases. The V segment lost 8 bases and the J segment 4 bases; nucleotides outside the gene matches: 7. The CDR3 is 13 amino acids. Germline V gives CDR1 MNHNY, CDR2 SVGAGI (reference sequence). Here the CDR3 DNA reads TGTGCCAGCCCTAGGTCAGGGGGCACTGAAGCTTTCTTT. Residues: CASPRSGGTEAFF.

The genes are TRBV20-1 and TRBJ1-4, with unresolved D. CDR1 is DFQATT, CDR2 SNEGSKA, per germline (reference sequence). This CDR3 comprises 18 residues. With 0 bases removed from V and 0 bases from J, the gap between germline ends came to 17 bases. CDR3: CSARDGESPRTTNEKLFF. CDR3 DNA sequence: TGCAGTGCTAGAGACGGGGAGTCGCCGCGGACAACTAATGAAAAACTGTTTTTT.

In this sample, this clonotype turned up a few times. V usage is TRBV4-2 and J usage is TRBJ1-2, with a possible D match to TRBD1 (6 bases). Looked up from germline, CDR1 is LGHNA and CDR2 is YNFKEQ. The CDR3 extends over 15 amino acids. V shed 0 bases and J shed 8 bases, with 16 bases lying between them. The CDR3, as DNA: TGTGCCAGCAGCCAAGAAGGGCAGGGGATGACGGGCTACACCTTC. It encodes CASSQEGQGMTGYTF.

This clonotype was picked up many times. The rearrangement uses TRBV24-1 and TRBJ2-3; a possible D gene is TRBD1 (6 bases). V lost 9 bases and J lost 2, with 11 bases in between. The CDR3 is made up of 13 amino acids. Germline CDR1 KGHDR, CDR2 SFDVKD. CDR3 in amino acids: CATEDSYTDTQYF. CDR3 bases: TGTGCCACCGAGGACAGCTACACAGATACGCAGTATTTT.

There are many counts of this clonotype. This sequence joins TRBV11-2 and TRBJ1-4; D unresolved. CDR3 length equals 15 residues. V shed 5 bases and J shed 4 bases, with 14 bases lying between them. Germline V CDR1 and CDR2: SGHAT, FQNNGV. The CDR3: CASSPGGSFNEKLFF. The CDR3 DNA sequence: TGTGCCAGCAGCCCCGGCGGGTCCTTTAATGAAAAACTGTTTTTT.

This clonotype has a handful of counts. This chain links TRBV27 with TRBJ1-4; D gene ambiguous. Germline values: CDR1 MNHEY, CDR2 SMNVEV (reference sequence). The V end lost 3 bases, the J end lost 2 bases, and 7 bases lay between the germline ends. The CDR3 has 14 amino acids. The CDR3 loop reads CASSFRGTNEKLFF. The CDR3 DNA reads TGTGCCAGCAGTTTCCGGGGTACTAATGAAAAACTGTTTTTT.

This clonotype was seen a handful of times. The chain combines TRBV3-1 with TRBJ2-1, with a weak D call TRBD2 (5 bases). Trimming left V 4 bases short and J 0 bases short, with 10 bases between. Germline CDR1 is LGHDT and CDR2 is YNNKEL (reference sequence). CDR3 length: 15 amino acids. The CDR3 DNA follows: TGTGCCAGCAGCCCGAGCGGTATCTCCTACAATGAGCAGTTCTTC. Its protein is CASSPSGISYNEQFF.

This clonotype was observed many times. The chain carries TRBV7-3 and TRBJ1-3; TRBD1 is a possible D gene (5 bases). In germline, CDR1 is SGHTA, CDR2 FQGTGA. This CDR3 spans 14 amino acids. The V gene lost 5 bases and the J gene lost 2 bases, with 10 bases spanning the gap. The CDR3 here is CASSQTGAGNTIYF. The CDR3 nucleotides are TGTGCCAGCAGCCAAACAGGAGCTGGAAACACCATATATTTT.

This clonotype showed up just a few times. J is TRBJ1-1 and V is TRBV9, with a possible D match to TRBD1 (6 bases). CDR1 is SGDLS and CDR2 is YYNGEE in the germline V gene. CDR3 length: 15 residues. V gave up 3 bases and J gave up 3 bases, with 15 bases separating them. The DNA of the CDR3 is TGTGCCAGCAGCGGGGTGGGGGGGCCTGACACTGAAGCTTTCTTT. The encoded protein is CASSGVGGPDTEAFF.

In this sample, this clonotype turned up a few times. The chain combines TRBV27 with TRBJ2-7; 7 bases map to TRBD2. Unmatched junction bases numbered 14, after V lost 8 bases and J lost 7 bases. The CDR3 consists of 14 residues. CDR1 and CDR2 (germline): MNHEY, SMNVEV (reference sequence). The CDR3 region has the DNA TGTGCCAGCCGCCCAGGGACGGGGGGTACGGAGCAGTACTTC. It codes for CASRPGTGGTEQYF.

This clonotype was counted only a few times. V and J are TRBV12-3 or TRBV12-4 and TRBJ2-3; D is uncertain. The CDR3 has 9 residues. Trimming took 9 bases from V and 9 from J, leaving 7 bases between them. The CDR3 DNA sequence: TGTGCCAGTGGGTTAACGCAGTATTTT. The encoded protein is CASGLTQYF.

The V gene is TRBV7-9, the J gene TRBJ2-1, with no clear D. The germline V and J ends were trimmed by 8 bases and 3 bases, with 20 bases remaining between them. The CDR3 is made up of 16 amino acids. The germline V gene encodes CDR1 SEHNR and CDR2 FQNEAQ (reference sequence). The CDR3 loop reads CASPPPGRQDYNEQFF. Written as DNA, the CDR3 is TGTGCCAGCCCACCGCCTGGCAGGCAAGACTACAATGAGCAGTTCTTC.

This chain uses TRBV6-1 with TRBJ2-2; 10 bases are shared with TRBD2. In germline, CDR1 is MNHNS, CDR2 SASEGT. The J segment lost 4 bases and the V segment lost 5 bases, leaving 10 bases of the junction unmatched. The length of the CDR3 is 17 residues. DNA of the CDR3: TGTGCCAGCAGTCGGAGCAGTCTAGCGGGGGCCACCGGGGAGCTGTTTTTT. It encodes CASSRSSLAGATGELFF.

This chain links TRBV7-9 with TRBJ1-3; D is perhaps TRBD1 (6 bases). This CDR3 has 15 residues. With 6 bases removed from V and 2 bases from J, the gap between germline ends came to 14 bases. Germline assignment: CDR1 SEHNR and CDR2 FQNEAQ (reference sequence). CDR3 nucleotides: TGTGCCAGCAGTGGACAGAATTCAGCTGGAAACACCATATATTTT. Translating it yields CASSGQNSAGNTIYF.

This clonotype was counted many times. V and J are TRBV11-2 and TRBJ2-1, with a weak D call TRBD2 (5 bases). The ends were cut back, 6 bases at V and 5 bases at J, with 11 bases in the middle. Germline values: CDR1 SGHAT, CDR2 FQNNGV. The CDR3 spans 13 residues. CDR3 DNA sequence: TGTGCCAGCAGGGGCGGACTCGACAATGAGCAGTTCTTC. Translation: CASRGGLDNEQFF.

The chain recombines TRBV6-1 with TRBJ1-2, with 7 bases aligning to TRBD1. The CDR3 has 15 amino acids. Trimming cost V 6 bases and J 0 bases; bases outside gene matches: 7. Germline V gene sequence: CDR1 MNHNS, CDR2 SASEGT. The CDR3 nucleotides are TGTGCCAGCAGCCCTGACAGGGCGGCTAACTATGGCTACACCTTC. Translation gives CASSPDRAANYGYTF.

In this sample, this clonotype turned up many times. This CDR3 is CASSPEGGTNEKLFF. The CDR3 DNA sequence: TGTGCCAGCTCACCGGAAGGGGGAACTAATGAAAAACTGTTTTTT. V and J are TRBV18 and TRBJ1-4; a weak D match, TRBD1 (6 bases). This CDR3 has 15 residues. V was cut by 3 bases and J by 1 base, with 9 bases left in between. Germline loops: CDR1 KGHSH, CDR2 LQKENI. Combining the CDR3 with reference TRBV18 and TRBJ1-4 gives the whole variable domain NAGVMQNPRHLVRRRGQEARLRCSPMKGHSHVYWYRQLPEEGLKFMVYLQKENIIDESGMPKERFSAEFPKEGPSILRIQQVVRGDSAAYFCASSPEGGTNEKLFFGSGTQLSVL.

This clonotype was counted between two and nine times. The gene calls are TRBV4-3 and TRBJ1-4; D is uncertain. Germline CDR1 LGHNA, CDR2 YSLEER. The CDR3 contains 12 residues. V was cut by 4 bases and J by 8 bases, with 8 bases left in between. The CDR3 protein is CASSPNLEKLFF. Here the CDR3 DNA reads TGCGCCAGCAGCCCGAATCTGGAAAAACTGTTTTTT.

This clonotype has just a few counts. The rearrangement uses TRBV11-2 and TRBJ2-6, with TRBD1 identical over 8 bases. This CDR3 is built from 19 residues. The trim removed 2 bases at V and 2 bases at J, leaving 11 bases unmatched. The germline gives CDR1 SGHAT, CDR2 FQNNGV. CDR3: CASSLIGQGAQPGANVLTF. Written as DNA, the CDR3 is TGTGCCAGCAGCTTAATCGGGCAGGGGGCGCAGCCTGGGGCCAACGTCCTGACTTTC. The whole variable domain, filled in from reference TRBV11-2 and TRBJ2-6, reads EAGVAQSPRYKIIEKRQSVAFWCNPISGHATLYWYQQILGQGPKLLIQFQNNGVVDDSQLPKDRFSAERLKGVDSTLKIQPAKLEDSAVYLCASSLIGQGAQPGANVLTFGAGSRLTVL.

This clonotype was counted a few times. The gene calls are TRBV4-1 and TRBJ2-2; possibly TRBD2 for D (5 bases). Germline CDR1 MGHRA, CDR2 YSYEKL. V was clipped by 1 base and J by 0 bases, with 9 bases between them. This CDR3 spans 16 amino acids. DNA of the CDR3: TGCGCCAGCAGCCAAGTGGCGGGCCCGAACACCGGGGAGCTGTTTTTT. Translated: CASSQVAGPNTGELFF.

The rearrangement joins TRBV28 to TRBJ1-5; D is possibly TRBD1 (5 bases). The CDR3 contains 15 residues. V was trimmed by 2 bases and J by 2 bases, leaving 10 bases between them. The germline CDR1 and CDR2 sequences are MDHEN and SYDVKM. The CDR3 sequence: CASSLPDRRNQPQHF. The CDR3 DNA reads TGTGCCAGCAGTTTACCTGACAGACGCAATCAGCCCCAGCATTTT.

This clonotype was seen a few times. The V and J genes are TRBV20-1 and TRBJ1-6; D possibly corresponds to TRBD1 (5 bases). CDR3 length: 13 residues. Germline V gene lookup returns CDR1 DFQATT and CDR2 SNEGSKA (reference sequence). The V and J ends lost 3 bases and 7 bases respectively, with 10 bases between them. The CDR3 DNA follows: TGCAGTGCTAGGGGCAGGGTCAATTCACCCCTCCACTTT. Translated: CSARGRVNSPLHF.

CDR3 DNA: TGTGCCAGCACTCAGGGGTTCGGCAATCAGCCCCAGCATTTT. Encoded protein: CASTQGFGNQPQHF. The rearrangement links TRBV6-2 or TRBV6-3 to TRBJ1-5; tentatively, D is TRBD1 (6 bases). In germline, CDR1 is MNHEY, CDR2 SVGEGT. V lost 7 bases and J 2 bases, leaving 12 bases between the germline ends. The CDR3 is 14 amino acids.

V and J are TRBV7-9 and TRBJ2-5; the D gene is possibly TRBD2 (6 bases). Germline CDR1 reads SEHNR; CDR2 reads FQNEAQ (reference sequence). The CDR3 has 14 residues. Deletions cut 5 bases from V and 7 bases from J, with 17 bases between. As DNA, the CDR3 is TGTGCCAGCAGCCCTAGCGCCGATGGAAGGACCCAGTACTTC. Protein: CASSPSADGRTQYF.

The chain employs TRBV4-2 and TRBJ1-2, with 12 bases identical to TRBD1. The germline V gene encodes CDR1 LGHNA and CDR2 YNFKEQ. The CDR3 runs to 23 residues. After removal of 5 bases from V and 1 base from J, the junction contained 26 bases not matched to a gene. The CDR3 protein is CASSAGFSLRRDRGPERNYGYTF. The DNA of the CDR3 is TGTGCCAGCAGCGCAGGATTCTCCCTGAGACGGGACAGGGGGCCCGAACGTAACTATGGCTACACCTTC.

This rearrangement joins TRBV2 to TRBJ1-6; D is uncertain. Trimming pared 3 bases from V and 18 bases from J, leaving 12 bases between. Germline lookup yields CDR1 SNHLY and CDR2 FYNNEI. The CDR3 has 11 residues. CDR3 coding DNA: TGTGCCAGCAGTGAGTGGAGATTCAGCCACTTT. Encoded protein: CASSEWRFSHF.

The gene calls are TRBV12-5 and TRBJ2-1; maybe TRBD2 (5 bases). The CDR3 consists of 15 residues. Germline V lookup: CDR1 LGHNT, CDR2 FRNRAP. The V end lost 5 bases, the J end lost 9 bases, and 20 bases lay between the germline ends. CDR3 protein: CASGGGLSPRGEQFF. The CDR3 DNA reads as TGTGCTAGTGGTGGCGGACTGAGTCCTCGGGGTGAGCAGTTCTTC. Full variable domain (rest looked up from reference TRBV12-5 and TRBJ2-1): DARVTQTPRHKVTEMGQEVTMRCQPILGHNTVFWYRQTMMQGLELLAYFRNRAPLDDSGMPKDRFSAEMPDATLATLKIQPSEPRDSAVYFCASGGGLSPRGEQFFGPGTRLTVL.

The chain uses TRBV7-8 and TRBJ1-1; D call uncertain. CDR1 is SGHVS and CDR2 is FQNEAQ in the germline V gene. Between the trimmed V and J ends, which lost 0 bases and 6 bases, there was a span of 8 bases. This CDR3 is built from 13 residues. The CDR3 DNA reads as TGTGCCAGCAGCTTAGCTTACAGCGCTGAAGCTTTCTTT. Protein: CASSLAYSAEAFF.